Reported below is one TCR beta chain. The data were taken from a study of ipilimumab plus nivolumab after autologous stem cell transplantation. At the level of the study: The DLBCL group included primary refractory and relapsed cases.

Assay used: immunoSEQ multiplex PCR; TCRdb lists only in-frame clones, some missing. The profile shows 77,000 or so clones, approximately 83% of them singletons. Deletions cut 8 bases from V and 2 bases from J, with 21 bases between. The germline V gene encodes CDR1 MNHNY and CDR2 SVGAGI (reference sequence). The length of the CDR3 is 16 residues. Checkpoint therapy with ipilimumab 1 mg/kg began 14 to 28 days after transplant. Dosing: nivolumab 3 mg/kg IV, weeks 1, 4, 7, 10, then every two weeks to week 26. The clonotype was recovered from a male donor with diffuse large B-cell lymphoma. Sequenced here: PBMCs, sampled in a trial of ipilimumab plus nivolumab as post-transplant consolidation. This chain links TRBV6-6 with TRBJ1-2; possibly TRBD1 for D (5 bases). The CDR3 sequence: CASESLGDPKNYGYTF. CDR3 DNA sequence: TGTGCCAGCGAGAGTCTGGGGGACCCCAAGAACTATGGCTACACCTTC.